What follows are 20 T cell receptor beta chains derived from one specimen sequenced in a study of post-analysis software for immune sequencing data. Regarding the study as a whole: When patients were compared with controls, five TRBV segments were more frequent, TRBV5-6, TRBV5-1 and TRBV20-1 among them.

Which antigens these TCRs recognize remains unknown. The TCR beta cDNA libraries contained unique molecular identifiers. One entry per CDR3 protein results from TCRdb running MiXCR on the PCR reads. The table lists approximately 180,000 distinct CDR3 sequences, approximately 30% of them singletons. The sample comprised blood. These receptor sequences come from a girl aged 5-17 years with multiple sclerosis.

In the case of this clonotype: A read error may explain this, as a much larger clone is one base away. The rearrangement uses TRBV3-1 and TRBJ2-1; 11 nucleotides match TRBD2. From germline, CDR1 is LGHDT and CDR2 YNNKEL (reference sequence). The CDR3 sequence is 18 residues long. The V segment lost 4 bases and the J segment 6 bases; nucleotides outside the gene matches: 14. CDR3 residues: CASSPSPLSGRATNEQFF. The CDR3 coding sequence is TGTGCCAGCAGCCCTTCCCCCCTTAGCGGGAGGGCCACCAATGAGCAGTTCTTC.

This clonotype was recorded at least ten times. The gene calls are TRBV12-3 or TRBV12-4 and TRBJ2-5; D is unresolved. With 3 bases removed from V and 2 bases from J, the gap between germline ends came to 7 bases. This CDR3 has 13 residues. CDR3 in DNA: TGTGCCAGCAGTTTCCGACGGCAAGAGACCCAGTACTTC. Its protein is CASSFRRQETQYF.

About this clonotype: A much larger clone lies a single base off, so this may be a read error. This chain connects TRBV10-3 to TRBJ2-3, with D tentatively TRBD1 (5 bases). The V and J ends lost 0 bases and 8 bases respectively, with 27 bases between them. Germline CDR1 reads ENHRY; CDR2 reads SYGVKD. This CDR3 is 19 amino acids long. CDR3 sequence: CAISESYGATNTVAGTQYF. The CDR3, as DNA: TGTGCCATCAGTGAGTCTTATGGGGCCACGAACACAGTGGCAGGTACGCAGTATTTT.

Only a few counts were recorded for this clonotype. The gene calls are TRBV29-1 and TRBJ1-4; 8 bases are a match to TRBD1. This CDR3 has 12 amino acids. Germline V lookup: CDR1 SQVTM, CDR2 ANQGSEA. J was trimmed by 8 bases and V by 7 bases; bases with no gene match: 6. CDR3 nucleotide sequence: TGCAGCGGTGGACAGGGCGGCGAAAAACTGTTTTTT. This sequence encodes CSGGQGGEKLFF.

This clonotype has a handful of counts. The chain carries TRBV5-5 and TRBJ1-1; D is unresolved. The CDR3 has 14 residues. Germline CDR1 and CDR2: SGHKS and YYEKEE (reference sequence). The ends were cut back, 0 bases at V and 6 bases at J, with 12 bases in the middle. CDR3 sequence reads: CASSLVTKNAEAFF. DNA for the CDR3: TGTGCCAGCAGCTTGGTCACTAAAAACGCTGAAGCTTTCTTT.

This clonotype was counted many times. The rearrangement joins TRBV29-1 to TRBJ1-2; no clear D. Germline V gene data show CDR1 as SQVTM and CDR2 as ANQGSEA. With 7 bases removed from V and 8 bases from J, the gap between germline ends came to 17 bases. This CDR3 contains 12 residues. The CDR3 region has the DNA TGCAGCGGGGCGAGACGCGGTGGCGGCTACACCTTC. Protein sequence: CSGARRGGGYTF.

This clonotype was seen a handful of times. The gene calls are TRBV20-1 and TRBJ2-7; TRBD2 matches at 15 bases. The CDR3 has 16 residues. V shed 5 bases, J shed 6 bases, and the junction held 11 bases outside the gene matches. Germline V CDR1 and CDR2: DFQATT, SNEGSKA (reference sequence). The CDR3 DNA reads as TGCAGTGCTCGACCGGGACTAGCGGGAGGAGGGAGCGAGCAGTACTTC. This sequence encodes CSARPGLAGGGSEQYF.

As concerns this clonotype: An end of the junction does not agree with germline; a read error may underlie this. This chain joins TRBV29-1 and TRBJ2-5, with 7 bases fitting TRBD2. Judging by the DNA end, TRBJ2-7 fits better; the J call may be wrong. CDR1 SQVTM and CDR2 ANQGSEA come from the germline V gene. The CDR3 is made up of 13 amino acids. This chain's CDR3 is CGVEGRAGREQYF. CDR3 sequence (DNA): TGCGGCGTTGAAGGGAGGGCGGGGCGCGAGCAGTACTTC.

The CDR3 DNA is TGTGCCAGCAGTGACTCGGGACAGGGGAACACTGAAGCTTTCTTT. Its translation is CASSDSGQGNTEAFF. The genes are TRBV25-1 and TRBJ1-1; 9 bases are shared with TRBD1. Looked up from germline, CDR1 is MGHDK and CDR2 is SYGVNS. This CDR3 is 15 amino acids long. Losses at the gene ends were 3 bases for V and 1 base for J; bases not matched to a gene: 3.

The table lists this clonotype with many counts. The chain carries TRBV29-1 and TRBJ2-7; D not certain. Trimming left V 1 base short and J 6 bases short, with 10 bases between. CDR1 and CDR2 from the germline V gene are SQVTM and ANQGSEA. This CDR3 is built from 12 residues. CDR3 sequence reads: CSVEGQLAEQYF. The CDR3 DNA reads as TGCAGCGTTGAAGGCCAGTTGGCCGAGCAGTACTTC.

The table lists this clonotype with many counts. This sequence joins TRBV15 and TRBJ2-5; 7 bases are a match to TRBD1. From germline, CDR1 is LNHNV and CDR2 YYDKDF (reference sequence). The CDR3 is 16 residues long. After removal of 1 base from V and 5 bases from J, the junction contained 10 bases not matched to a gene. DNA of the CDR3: TGTGCCACCAGCAGAGGACAGGGCACTTATTTGGAGACCCAGTACTTC. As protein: CATSRGQGTYLETQYF.

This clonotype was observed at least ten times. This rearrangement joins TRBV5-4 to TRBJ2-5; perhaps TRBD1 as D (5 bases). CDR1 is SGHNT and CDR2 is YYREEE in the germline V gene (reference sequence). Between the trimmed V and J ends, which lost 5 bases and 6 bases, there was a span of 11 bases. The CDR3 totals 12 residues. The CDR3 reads CASSMDTQTQYF. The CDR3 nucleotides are TGTGCCAGCAGTATGGACACGCAGACCCAGTACTTC.

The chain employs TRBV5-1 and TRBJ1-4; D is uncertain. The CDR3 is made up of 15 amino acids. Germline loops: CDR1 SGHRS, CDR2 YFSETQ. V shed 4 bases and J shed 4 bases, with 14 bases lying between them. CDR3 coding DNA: TGCGCCAGCAGCCTCGGACCGATCCTTAATGAAAAACTGTTTTTT. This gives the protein CASSLGPILNEKLFF.

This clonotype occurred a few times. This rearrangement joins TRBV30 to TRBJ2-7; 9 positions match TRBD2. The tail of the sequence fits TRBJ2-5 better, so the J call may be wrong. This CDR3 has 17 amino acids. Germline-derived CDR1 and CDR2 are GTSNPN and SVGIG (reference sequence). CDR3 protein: CAWIRLAGVYSRETQYF. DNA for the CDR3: TGTGCCTGGATCAGATTAGCGGGAGTTTATAGTAGGGAGACCCAGTACTTC.

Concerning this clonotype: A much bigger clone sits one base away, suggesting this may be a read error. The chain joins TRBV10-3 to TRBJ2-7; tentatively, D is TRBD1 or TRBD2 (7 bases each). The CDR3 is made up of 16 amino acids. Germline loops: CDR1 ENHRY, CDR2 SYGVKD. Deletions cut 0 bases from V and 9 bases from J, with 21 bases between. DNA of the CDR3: TGTGCCATCAGTGAGTCGGGAGGGACAGAGTGTTCTTGGCAGTACTTC. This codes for CAISESGGTECSWQYF.

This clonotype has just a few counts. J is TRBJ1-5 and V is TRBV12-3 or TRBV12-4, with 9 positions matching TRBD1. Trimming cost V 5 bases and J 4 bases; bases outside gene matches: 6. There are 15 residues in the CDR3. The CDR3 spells CASSPTGQGNQPQHF. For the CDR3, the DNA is TGTGCCAGCAGTCCGACGGGACAGGGAAATCAGCCCCAGCATTTT.

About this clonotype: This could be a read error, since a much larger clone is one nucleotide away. CDR3 amino acids: CASSRIAGERYF. The CDR3 DNA reads TGTGCCAGCAGTCGAATAGCTGGCGAGCGGTACTTC. This sequence joins TRBV25-1 and TRBJ2-5; D is undetermined. CDR3 size: 12 residues. CDR1 and CDR2 from the germline V gene are MGHDK and SYGVNS. V lost 5 bases, J lost 13 bases, and 17 bases lay in between. Supplemented by reference TRBV25-1 and TRBJ2-5, the full variable domain reads EADIYQTPRYLVIGTGKKITLECSQTMGHDKMYWYQQDPGMELHLIHYSYGVNSTEKGDLSSESTVSRIRTEHFPLTLESARPSHTSQYLCASSRIAGERYFGPGTRLLVL.

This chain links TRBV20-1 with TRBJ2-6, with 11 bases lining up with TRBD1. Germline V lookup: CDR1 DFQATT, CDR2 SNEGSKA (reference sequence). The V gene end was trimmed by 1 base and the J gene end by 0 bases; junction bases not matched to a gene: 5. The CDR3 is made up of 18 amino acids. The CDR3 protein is CSARAFGTGGSGANVLTF. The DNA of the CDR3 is TGCAGTGCTAGAGCCTTCGGGACAGGGGGCTCTGGGGCCAACGTCCTGACTTTC.

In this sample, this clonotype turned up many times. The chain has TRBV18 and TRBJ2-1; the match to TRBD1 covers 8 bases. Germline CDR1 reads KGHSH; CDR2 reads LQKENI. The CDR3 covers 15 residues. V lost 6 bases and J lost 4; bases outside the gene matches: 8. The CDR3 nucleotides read TGTGCCAGCTCCACGGGACAGGAGACTTACAATGAGCAGTTCTTC. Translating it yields CASSTGQETYNEQFF.

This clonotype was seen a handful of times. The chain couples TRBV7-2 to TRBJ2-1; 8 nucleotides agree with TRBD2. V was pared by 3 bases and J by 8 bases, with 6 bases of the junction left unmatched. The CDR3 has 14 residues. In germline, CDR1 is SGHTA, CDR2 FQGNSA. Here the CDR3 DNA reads TGTGCCAGCAGCTTTGGACTAGCCGTCGATGAGCAGTTCTTC. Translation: CASSFGLAVDEQFF. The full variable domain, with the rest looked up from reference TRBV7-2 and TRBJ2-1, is GAGVSQSPSNKVTEKGKDVELRCDPISGHTALYWYRQSLGQGLEFLIYFQGNSAPDKSGLPSDRFSAERTGGSVSTLTIQRTQQEDSAVYLCASSFGLAVDEQFFGPGTRLTVL.